This T cell receptor beta chain is drawn from a study of identical twins. Notes on the study in general: Abundant cord blood beta clonotypes carried fewer insertions; memory repertoires showed none.

Trimming took 4 bases from V and 4 from J, leaving 14 bases between them. Germline V gives CDR1 SGHRS, CDR2 YFSETQ. There are 14 residues in the CDR3. Template switching added a universal primer site; cDNA carried unique molecular identifiers. TCRdb re-called the 5' RACE reads with MiXCR, one entry per CDR3 protein. The sample comprises 600,000 to 700,000 distinct CDR3 sequences, less than 25% of which are singletons, and 4% to 5.5% rests with the top ten. As to this clonotype: The antigen is unknown.

Separately, the same data were catalogued under a study of T cells expressing NK-cell markers. That source reports: NKG2C+ dominant clonotypes from about 6 donors made up about 1.0-7.5% of CD8+ T cells. Whether expanded NKG2C+ T cell clones were HCMV-specific remained unclear.

Sequencing input: PBMCs. The clonotype comes from a young woman in good health. The chain joins TRBV5-1 to TRBJ1-1; tentatively, D is TRBD1 (6 bases). DNA for the CDR3: TGCGCCAGCAGCCCAGGACAGACTTCCACTGAAGCTTTCTTT. It is translated as CASSPGQTSTEAFF.